Following are 27 T cell receptor beta chains from one sample sequenced in a study of spatial heterogeneity in lung cancer (dated by TCRdb to the late 2010s). The library relied on 5' RACE. Sequencer: NextSeq 500. Using fastp trimming at Q25 and MiXCR clonotype assembly, TCRdb reanalyzed the public sequencing data and kept in-frame beta chains. Every entry covers one CDR3 protein and lists the most common genes and DNA from its rows. The sample table records over 50,000 distinct CDR3 sequences; about 6.3% of these occur just once. About 15% of the sample is held by the ten biggest clonotypes. In light of the paper, this sample's time point label describes: sample taken at primary tumor resection. This specimen consisted of PBMCs, obtained at surgery. Receptors originate from a female donor with early-stage non-small cell lung cancer.

This clonotype has only a few counts. This rearrangement joins TRBV7-2 to TRBJ2-3, with 8 positions matching TRBD1. Germline V gene sequence: CDR1 SGHTA, CDR2 FQGNSA. With 9 bases clipped from V and 2 bases from J, the junction kept 10 bases outside the gene matches. The CDR3 is 15 residues long. DNA of the CDR3: TGTGCCAGATCGGAGGGACAGGCCTTCACAGATACGCAGTATTTT. Translation gives CARSEGQAFTDTQYF.

This clonotype has more than one count but fewer than ten. The chain has TRBV6-6 and TRBJ2-1, with TRBD2 matching over 8 bases. The J segment lost 9 bases and the V segment lost 2 bases, leaving 9 bases of the junction unmatched. Per the germline V gene, CDR1 is MNHNY and CDR2 is SVGAGI (reference sequence). This CDR3 contains 15 residues. In DNA form, the CDR3 reads TGTGCCAGCAGTTACCGCCCGGGAGGGGACGGTGAGCAGTTCTTC. This sequence encodes CASSYRPGGDGEQFF.

This clonotype came up many times. This chain connects TRBV10-1 to TRBJ2-3; 11 bases line up with TRBD1. The CDR3 is 15 amino acids. V lost 4 bases to trimming and J lost 4 bases; unmatched junction nucleotides: 4. Germline V gene lookup returns CDR1 WNHNN and CDR2 SYGVQD (reference sequence). The CDR3 region is CASSARTGGSDTQYF. CDR3 sequence (DNA): TGCGCCAGCAGTGCTCGGACAGGGGGCTCAGATACGCAGTATTTT.

This clonotype was seen many times. The chain employs TRBV7-6 and TRBJ2-7; the match to TRBD2 covers 14 bases. Germline trimming cut 5 bases from V and 7 bases from J; bases unmatched to any gene: 13. The CDR3 contains 17 residues. Per germline, CDR1 SGHVS and CDR2 FNYEAQ. The CDR3 sequence: CASSPGTSGSHVLEQYF. The DNA for the CDR3 is TGTGCCAGCAGCCCGGGGACTAGCGGGAGCCATGTTTTGGAGCAGTACTTC.

This clonotype was detected many times. This chain links TRBV7-2 with TRBJ2-2, with a tentative D call TRBD1 (6 bases). Trimming removed 1 base at V and 5 bases at J, with 8 bases between. The CDR3 consists of 14 residues. The V gene's germline CDR1 is SGHTA and CDR2 FQGNSA. CDR3 sequence reads: CASSLEQGTGELFF. The CDR3 DNA is TGTGCCAGCAGCTTAGAACAGGGAACCGGGGAGCTGTTTTTT.

V is TRBV19 and J is TRBJ2-1; D ambiguous. The CDR3 extends over 15 amino acids. Germline lookup yields CDR1 LNHDA and CDR2 SQIVND (reference sequence). Deletions cut 2 bases from V and 9 bases from J, with 17 bases between. CDR3 loop: CASSIPSPKLGEQFF. The CDR3 nucleotides read TGTGCCAGTAGTATACCCAGTCCGAAGTTAGGTGAGCAGTTCTTC.

The CDR3 bases are TGTGCCAGCAGCTACACTACAGTGAACACCGGGGAGCTGTTTTTT. Its protein product is CASSYTTVNTGELFF. The chain combines TRBV7-2 with TRBJ2-2; D gene unclear. Germline V gene data show CDR1 as SGHTA and CDR2 as FQGNSA. The V and J ends lost 4 bases and 1 base respectively, with 10 bases between them. The CDR3 consists of 15 residues.

This clonotype occurred many times. The chain uses TRBV9 and TRBJ2-5; D gene uncertain. The CDR3 contains 14 residues. Germline CDR1 is SGDLS and CDR2 is YYNGEE. Trimming stripped 3 bases from V and 1 base from J, with 10 bases between. CDR3 nucleotide sequence: TGTGCCAGCAGCGGAAGTGGTACCCAAGAGACCCAGTACTTC. Amino acids: CASSGSGTQETQYF.

In this sample, this clonotype turned up a few times. The V and J genes are TRBV3-1 and TRBJ2-2; D ambiguous. V was trimmed by 5 bases and J by 7 bases, leaving 17 bases between them. The CDR3 contains 15 residues. CDR1 and CDR2 from the germline V gene are LGHDT and YNNKEL (reference sequence). This CDR3 is CASSSRPRQVGELFF. The CDR3 nucleotides read TGTGCCAGCAGCTCAAGACCCCGTCAGGTCGGGGAGCTGTTTTTT.

This clonotype was counted ten times or more. V and J are TRBV21-1 and TRBJ1-1. TRBV21-1 is tagged as a pseudogene. The CDR3 totals 13 residues. CDR3 sequence reads: CASSKREDTEAFF. Written as DNA, the CDR3 is TGTGCCAGCAGCAAACGGGAGGACACTGAAGCTTTCTTT.

This clonotype was observed many times. J is TRBJ2-7 and V is TRBV20-1; 14 bases fit TRBD2. V shed 3 bases and J 3 bases; nucleotides not matched to a gene: 4. The CDR3 consists of 15 residues. Germline CDR1 DFQATT, CDR2 SNEGSKA (reference sequence). The CDR3 loop is CSASSGTSGSYEQYF. As DNA, the CDR3 is TGCAGTGCTAGTTCGGGGACTAGCGGGAGCTACGAGCAGTACTTC.

In its sample, this clonotype was seen a few times. The chain carries TRBV7-9 and TRBJ1-4; D may be TRBD1 (6 bases). Germline CDR1 and CDR2: SEHNR and FQNEAQ (reference sequence). V lost 6 bases and J 3 bases, leaving 14 bases between the germline ends. CDR3 length: 15 residues. CDR3: CASSPQGLPNEKLFF. The DNA for the CDR3 is TGTGCCAGCAGTCCTCAGGGGCTACCTAATGAAAAACTGTTTTTT.

At least ten counts were recorded for this clonotype. This chain uses TRBV19 with TRBJ2-5, with 8 bases lining up with TRBD1. Per germline, CDR1 LNHDA and CDR2 SQIVND (reference sequence). This CDR3 comprises 17 residues. Unmatched junction bases numbered 10, after V lost 3 bases and J lost 1 base. CDR3 nucleotides: TGTGCCAGTAGTATCGGGACAGGAGTAGCGGTCCAAGAGACCCAGTACTTC. As protein: CASSIGTGVAVQETQYF.

In its sample, this clonotype was seen many times. This chain links TRBV6-5 with TRBJ1-5; 7 bases are a match to TRBD1. This CDR3 spans 11 amino acids. The germline gives CDR1 MNHEY, CDR2 SVGAGI. CDR3 DNA: TGTTCGTACAGGGGTAGTCAGCCCCAGCATTTT. It encodes CSYRGSQPQHF.

The table lists this clonotype with many counts. The genes are TRBV28 and TRBJ1-2; 8 bases are a match to TRBD1. The junction had 6 bases not matched to a gene; V was cut back by 1 base and J by 8 bases. The CDR3 runs to 14 residues. The germline V gene encodes CDR1 MDHEN and CDR2 SYDVKM. CDR3 in DNA: TGTGCCAGCAGTTTATACGACAGGGGCTGGGGCTACACCTTC. This sequence encodes CASSLYDRGWGYTF.

The V call is TRBV4-1, the J call TRBJ1-1; D possibly corresponds to TRBD1 (5 bases). V was pared by 0 bases and J by 5 bases, with 10 bases between. The CDR3 is made up of 14 amino acids. The germline gives CDR1 MGHRA, CDR2 YSYEKL. The CDR3 DNA sequence: TGCGCCAGCAGCCAAGATACGGGGGAAACTGAAGCTTTCTTT. Its protein is CASSQDTGETEAFF.

This chain uses TRBV2 with TRBJ1-5; 8 bases match TRBD1. This CDR3 comprises 15 residues. Germline V gives CDR1 SNHLY, CDR2 FYNNEI. The V and J ends lost 6 bases and 4 bases, in that order; junction bases with no gene match: 8. CDR3 amino acids: CASREDRAGNQPQHF. CDR3 nucleotide sequence: TGTGCCAGCAGGGAGGACAGGGCGGGGAATCAGCCCCAGCATTTT.

This clonotype was observed a handful of times. This rearrangement joins TRBV11-2 to TRBJ1-5; tentatively, D is TRBD1 (5 bases). Trimming pared 5 bases from V and 1 base from J, leaving 9 bases between. The germline gives CDR1 SGHAT, CDR2 FQNNGV. The CDR3 sequence is 14 residues long. In DNA form, the CDR3 reads TGTGCCAGCAGCGAGGGACCCAGCAATCAGCCCCAGCATTTT. Amino acids: CASSEGPSNQPQHF.

This clonotype was seen ten or more times. The chain links TRBV3-1 to TRBJ1-4; D ambiguous. The CDR3 loop spans 13 amino acids. Germline V gene data show CDR1 as LGHDT and CDR2 as YNNKEL (reference sequence). The V end lost 1 base, the J end lost 8 bases, and 8 bases lay between the germline ends. The CDR3 nucleotides are TGTGCCAGCAGCCAAGCGGCAGCCGAAAAACTGTTTTTT. Protein sequence: CASSQAAAEKLFF.

This clonotype was seen at least ten times. The CDR3 DNA follows: TGCAGTGCAGGGGCCACCTATGGCTACACCTTC. It specifies CSAGATYGYTF. The J gene is TRBJ1-2, the V gene TRBV20-1, with TRBD1 as a possible D gene (5 bases). The CDR3 runs 11 residues. The V end lost 6 bases, the J end lost 4 bases, and 9 bases lay between the germline ends. CDR1 is DFQATT, CDR2 SNEGSKA, per germline (reference sequence).

This clonotype was found many times. The rearrangement joins TRBV9 to TRBJ2-7; the D gene is possibly TRBD1 (5 bases). With 0 bases removed from V and 6 bases from J, the gap between germline ends came to 16 bases. Germline loops: CDR1 SGDLS, CDR2 YYNGEE. This CDR3 spans 15 amino acids. The CDR3 region is CASSVEDSYLVEQYF. The CDR3 DNA sequence: TGTGCCAGCAGCGTAGAAGACAGCTACTTGGTCGAGCAGTACTTC.

This chain connects TRBV6-5 to TRBJ2-2; D possibly corresponds to TRBD1 (7 bases). Deletions cut 8 bases from V and 5 bases from J, with 18 bases between. The CDR3 consists of 15 residues. The germline V gene encodes CDR1 MNHEY and CDR2 SVGAGI. DNA of the CDR3: TGTGCCAGCCAAAGGGGGCAGGAGGGAACCGGGGAGCTGTTTTTT. This gives the protein CASQRGQEGTGELFF.

This clonotype has a handful of counts. This sequence joins TRBV11-2 and TRBJ2-2; D possibly corresponds to TRBD2 (6 bases). The V gene's germline CDR1 is SGHAT and CDR2 FQNNGV. V lost 4 bases, J lost 4 bases, and 13 bases lay in between. The CDR3 length is 15 residues. This CDR3 is CASSSMYGGTGELFF. The CDR3 DNA sequence: TGTGCCAGCAGCTCTATGTACGGGGGCACCGGGGAGCTGTTTTTT.

The sample holds a few counts of this clonotype. The rearrangement links TRBV28 to TRBJ2-3, with TRBD2 as a possible D gene (5 bases). With 6 bases removed from V and 8 bases from J, the gap between germline ends came to 24 bases. Germline lookup yields CDR1 MDHEN and CDR2 SYDVKM. CDR3 length: 16 amino acids. In nucleotides, the CDR3 is TGTGCCAGCAGGTCGGACGGAGGCCTCGGCGCGGGTACGCAGTATTTT. It translates to CASRSDGGLGAGTQYF.

This clonotype was picked up many times. The chain employs TRBV7-2 and TRBJ2-5; D remains ambiguous. CDR1 and CDR2 from the germline V gene are SGHTA and FQGNSA. This CDR3 is built from 13 residues. Trimming shortened V by 5 bases and J by 4 bases, and 11 bases separated the two germline ends. CDR3 in amino acids: CASSPPGTETQYF. The CDR3 coding sequence is TGTGCCAGCAGCCCTCCTGGCACAGAGACCCAGTACTTC. Full variable domain (rest looked up from reference TRBV7-2 and TRBJ2-5): GAGVSQSPSNKVTEKGKDVELRCDPISGHTALYWYRQSLGQGLEFLIYFQGNSAPDKSGLPSDRFSAERTGGSVSTLTIQRTQQEDSAVYLCASSPPGTETQYFGPGTRLLVL.

This clonotype was detected ten times or more. V and J are TRBV12-3 or TRBV12-4 and TRBJ1-1; D is unresolved. The CDR3 spans 14 residues. V was cut by 4 bases and J by 11 bases, with 20 bases left in between. CDR3 residues: CASSSTSPGLPAFF. The CDR3 DNA is TGTGCCAGCAGTTCAACGTCCCCGGGGTTACCGGCTTTCTTT.

This clonotype was recorded at least ten times. The chain employs TRBV24-1 and TRBJ1-1; possibly TRBD1 for D (6 bases). This CDR3 is 13 amino acids long. CDR1 is KGHDR, CDR2 SFDVKD, per germline. Trimming removed 3 bases at V and 7 bases at J, with 11 bases between. The chain's CDR3 is CATSDAGADEAFF. The CDR3 nucleotides read TGTGCCACCAGTGATGCAGGGGCAGATGAAGCTTTCTTT.